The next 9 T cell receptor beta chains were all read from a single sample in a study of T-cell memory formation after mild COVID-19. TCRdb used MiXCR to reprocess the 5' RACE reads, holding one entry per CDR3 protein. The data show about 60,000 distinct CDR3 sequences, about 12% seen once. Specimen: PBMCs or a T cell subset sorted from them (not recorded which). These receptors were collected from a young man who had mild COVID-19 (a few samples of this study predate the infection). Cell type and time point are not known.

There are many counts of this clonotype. The CDR3 region has the DNA TGTGCCAGCAGTGACGGGGTGGACAATGAGCAGTTCTTC. It encodes CASSDGVDNEQFF. V usage is TRBV25-1 and J usage is TRBJ2-1; D perhaps matches TRBD2 (5 bases). V gave up 3 bases and J gave up 5 bases, with 8 bases separating them. The germline gives CDR1 MGHDK, CDR2 SYGVNS. The CDR3 contains 13 residues.

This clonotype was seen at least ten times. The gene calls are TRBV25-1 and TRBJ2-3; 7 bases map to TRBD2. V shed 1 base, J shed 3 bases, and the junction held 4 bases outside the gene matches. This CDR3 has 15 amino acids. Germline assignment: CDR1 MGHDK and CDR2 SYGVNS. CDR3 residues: CASSEWGGMTDTQYF. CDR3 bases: TGTGCCAGCAGTGAATGGGGGGGGATGACAGATACGCAGTATTTT.

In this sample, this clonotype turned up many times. CDR3 nucleotide sequence: TGTGCCATCAGGACACAGGGAGAGGACGGGGAGCTGTTTTTT. It encodes CAIRTQGEDGELFF. V gene TRBV10-3 combines with J gene TRBJ2-2; D is perhaps TRBD1 (6 bases). The germline V gene encodes CDR1 ENHRY and CDR2 SYGVKD. The V gene lost 6 bases and the J gene lost 7 bases, with 15 bases spanning the gap. The CDR3 sequence is 14 residues long.

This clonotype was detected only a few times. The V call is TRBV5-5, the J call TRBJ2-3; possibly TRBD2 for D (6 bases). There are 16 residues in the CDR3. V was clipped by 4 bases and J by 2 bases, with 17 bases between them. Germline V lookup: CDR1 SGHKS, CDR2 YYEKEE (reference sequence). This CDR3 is CASSPLTGAPTDTQYF. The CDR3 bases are TGTGCCAGCAGCCCCCTGACGGGAGCCCCCACAGATACGCAGTATTTT.

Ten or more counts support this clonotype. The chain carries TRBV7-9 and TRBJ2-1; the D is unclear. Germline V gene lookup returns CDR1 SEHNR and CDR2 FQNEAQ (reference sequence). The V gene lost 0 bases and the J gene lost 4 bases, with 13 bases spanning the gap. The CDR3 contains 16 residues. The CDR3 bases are TGTGCCAGCAGCTTAGCGGTACAGAAGCGATACAATGAGCAGTTCTTC. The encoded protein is CASSLAVQKRYNEQFF.

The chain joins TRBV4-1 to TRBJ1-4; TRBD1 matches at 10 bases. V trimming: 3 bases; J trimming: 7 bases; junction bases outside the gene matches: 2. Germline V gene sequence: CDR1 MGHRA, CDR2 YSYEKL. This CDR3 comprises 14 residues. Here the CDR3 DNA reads TGCGCCAGCAGCCAGACAGGGGGCGGTGAAAAACTGTTTTTT. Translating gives CASSQTGGGEKLFF.

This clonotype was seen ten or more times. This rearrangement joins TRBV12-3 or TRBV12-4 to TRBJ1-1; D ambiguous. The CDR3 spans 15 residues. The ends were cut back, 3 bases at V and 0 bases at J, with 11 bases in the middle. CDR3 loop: CASSLRVGMNTEAFF. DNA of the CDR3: TGTGCCAGCAGTTTGAGGGTGGGAATGAACACTGAAGCTTTCTTT.

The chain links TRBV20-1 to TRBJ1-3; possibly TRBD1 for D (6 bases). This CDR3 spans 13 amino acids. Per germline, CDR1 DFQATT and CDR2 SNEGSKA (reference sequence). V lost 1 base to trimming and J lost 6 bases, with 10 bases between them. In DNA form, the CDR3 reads TGCAGTGCTAGAGGCAGGGGATTAAACACCATATATTTT. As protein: CSARGRGLNTIYF.

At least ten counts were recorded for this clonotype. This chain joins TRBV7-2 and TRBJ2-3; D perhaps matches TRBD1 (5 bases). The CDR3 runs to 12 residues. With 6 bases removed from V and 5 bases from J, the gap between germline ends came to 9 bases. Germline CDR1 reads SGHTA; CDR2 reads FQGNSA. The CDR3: CASRGPGDTQYF. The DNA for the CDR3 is TGTGCCAGCAGGGGGCCGGGAGATACGCAGTATTTT.